The next 4 T cell receptor beta chains were all read from a single sample in a study of shared clonotypes between healthy human individuals (dated by TCRdb to 2020 to 2022). The protocol used for the library was the immunoSEQ multiplex PCR assay. Here the immuneACCESS table is served through TCRdb, limited to in-frame sequences with V and J called. Missing clones are a known gap in these copies; in checked studies unresolved V genes cover under half, and the rest lacks a known reason. The sample records 780,000 or so clones, over 60% of which are singletons. The ten largest clones capture under 2% of the sample. Sequenced sample: memory CD4+ T cells sorted from blood. What the cell subset or site label conveys for this sample: CD45RA-negative fraction. The receptors here all came from a woman aged 30 to 39 in good health.

J is TRBJ1-1 and V is TRBV5-1; D call uncertain. Germline V gives CDR1 SGHRS, CDR2 YFSETQ. The CDR3 sequence is 12 residues long. Trimming took 0 bases from V and 10 from J, leaving 10 bases between them. The CDR3 DNA sequence: TGCGCCAGCAGCTTGGACATTGGAAGAGCTTTCTTT. This encodes CASSLDIGRAFF.

Only one count was recorded for this clone. CDR3 nucleotides: TGTGCCAGTAGTATAGTCCCCGGCCAGGGGGCATCGGAGAAACTGTTTTTT. Translated, it gives CASSIVPGQGASEKLFF. The chain links TRBV19 to TRBJ1-4, with 8 bases matching TRBD1. The V segment lost 1 base and the J segment 11 bases; nucleotides outside the gene matches: 15. Per germline, CDR1 LNHDA and CDR2 SQIVND (reference sequence). CDR3 size: 17 residues.

This chain joins TRBV6-1 and TRBJ2-7, with 8 bases matching TRBD2. Germline V gene sequence: CDR1 MNHNS, CDR2 SASEGT. There are 14 residues in the CDR3. J gave up 2 bases and V 7 bases, and 7 bases lay outside the gene matches. This chain's CDR3 is CASTALAGPYEQYF. Here the CDR3 DNA reads TGTGCCAGCACCGCCCTAGCGGGTCCCTACGAGCAGTACTTC.

Regarding this clone: The same CDR3 arises from other DNA sequences in this sample as well. The J gene is TRBJ2-1, the V gene TRBV6-1; 13 nucleotides agree with TRBD2. With 1 base clipped from V and 6 bases from J, the junction kept 0 bases outside the gene matches. Germline CDR1 MNHNS, CDR2 SASEGT. The CDR3 has 15 amino acids. The CDR3: CASSEGTSGSNEQFF. The DNA of the CDR3 is TGTGCCAGCAGTGAAGGGACTAGCGGGAGCAATGAGCAGTTCTTC.